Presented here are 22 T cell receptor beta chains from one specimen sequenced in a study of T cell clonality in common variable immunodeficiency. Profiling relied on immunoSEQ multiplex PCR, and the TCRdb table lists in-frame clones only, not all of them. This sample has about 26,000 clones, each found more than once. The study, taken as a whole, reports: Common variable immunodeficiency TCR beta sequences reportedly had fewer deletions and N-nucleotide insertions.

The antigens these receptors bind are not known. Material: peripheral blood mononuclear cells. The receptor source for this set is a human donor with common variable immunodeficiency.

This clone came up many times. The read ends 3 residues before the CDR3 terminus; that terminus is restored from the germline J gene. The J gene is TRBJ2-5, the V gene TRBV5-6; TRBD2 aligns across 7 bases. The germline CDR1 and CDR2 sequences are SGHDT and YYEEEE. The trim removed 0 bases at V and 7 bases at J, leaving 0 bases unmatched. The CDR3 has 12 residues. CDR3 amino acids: CASSLAGGTQYF. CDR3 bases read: TGTGCCAGCAGCTTGGCGGGGGGGACC.

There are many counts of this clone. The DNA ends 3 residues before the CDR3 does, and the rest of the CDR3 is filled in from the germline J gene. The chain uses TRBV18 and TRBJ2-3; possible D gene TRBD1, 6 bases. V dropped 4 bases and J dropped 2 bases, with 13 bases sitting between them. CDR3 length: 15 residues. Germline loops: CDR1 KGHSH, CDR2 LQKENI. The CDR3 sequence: CASSLQGTPTDTQYF. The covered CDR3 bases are TGTGCCAGCTCACTCCAGGGGACCCCCACAGATACG.

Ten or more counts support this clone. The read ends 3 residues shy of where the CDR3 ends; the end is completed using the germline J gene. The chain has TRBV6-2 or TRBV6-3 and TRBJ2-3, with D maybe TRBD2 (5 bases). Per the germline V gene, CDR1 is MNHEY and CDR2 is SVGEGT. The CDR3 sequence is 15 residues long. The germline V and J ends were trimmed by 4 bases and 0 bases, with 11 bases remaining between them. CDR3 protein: CASSFGLLSTDTQYF. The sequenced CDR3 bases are TGTGCCAGCAGTTTTGGACTCCTAAGCACAGATACG.

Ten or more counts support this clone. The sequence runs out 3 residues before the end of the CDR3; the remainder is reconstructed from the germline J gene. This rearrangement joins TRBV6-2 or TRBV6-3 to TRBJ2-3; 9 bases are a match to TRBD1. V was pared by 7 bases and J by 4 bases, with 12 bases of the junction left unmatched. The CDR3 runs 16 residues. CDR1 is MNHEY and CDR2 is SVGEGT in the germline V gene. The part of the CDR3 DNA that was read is TGTGCCAGCAATCTCGGGACAGGGTTCAAATCAGATACG. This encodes CASNLGTGFKSDT. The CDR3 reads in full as CASNLGTGFKSDTQYF.

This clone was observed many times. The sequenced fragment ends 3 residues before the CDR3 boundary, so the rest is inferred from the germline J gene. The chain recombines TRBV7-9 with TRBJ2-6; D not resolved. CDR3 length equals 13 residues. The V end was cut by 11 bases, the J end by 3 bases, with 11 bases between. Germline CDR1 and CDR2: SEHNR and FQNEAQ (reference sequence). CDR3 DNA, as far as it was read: TGTGCCCCTATCCGGGTTGGGGCCAACGTC. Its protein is CAPIRVGANV. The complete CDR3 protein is CAPIRVGANVLTF.

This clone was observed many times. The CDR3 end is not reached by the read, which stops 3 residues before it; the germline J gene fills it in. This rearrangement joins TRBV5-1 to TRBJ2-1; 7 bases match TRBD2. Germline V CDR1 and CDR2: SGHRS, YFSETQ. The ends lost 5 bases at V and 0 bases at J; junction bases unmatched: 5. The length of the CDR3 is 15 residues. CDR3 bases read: TGCGCCAGCAGGTCTAGCGGAAGCTCCTACAATGAG. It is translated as CASRSSGSSYNE. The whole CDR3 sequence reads CASRSSGSSYNEQFF. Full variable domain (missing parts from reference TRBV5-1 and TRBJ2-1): KAGVTQTPRYLIKTRGQQVTLSCSPISGHRSVSWYQQTPGQGLQFLFEYFSETQRNKGNFPGRFSGRQFSNSRSEMNVSTLELGDSALYLCASRSSGSSYNEQFFGPGTRLTVL.

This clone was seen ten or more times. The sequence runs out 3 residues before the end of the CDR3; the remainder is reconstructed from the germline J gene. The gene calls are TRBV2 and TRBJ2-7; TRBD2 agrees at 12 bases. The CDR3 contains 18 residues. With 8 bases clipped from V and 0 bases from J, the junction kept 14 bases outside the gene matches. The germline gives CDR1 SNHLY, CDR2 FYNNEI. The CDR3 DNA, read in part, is TGTGCCAGCTGGGGGCTACTAGCGGGGGGCCCCACCTCCTACGAG. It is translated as CASWGLLAGGPTSYE. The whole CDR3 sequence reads CASWGLLAGGPTSYEQYF.

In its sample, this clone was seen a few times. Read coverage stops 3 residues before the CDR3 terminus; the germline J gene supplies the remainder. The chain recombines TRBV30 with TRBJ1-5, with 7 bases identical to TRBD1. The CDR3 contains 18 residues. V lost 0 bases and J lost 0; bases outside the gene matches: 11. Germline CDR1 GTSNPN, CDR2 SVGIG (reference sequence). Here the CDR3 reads CAWSVSQGGLYSNQPQHF. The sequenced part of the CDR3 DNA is TGTGCCTGGAGTGTAAGCCAGGGGGGACTTTATAGCAATCAGCCC.

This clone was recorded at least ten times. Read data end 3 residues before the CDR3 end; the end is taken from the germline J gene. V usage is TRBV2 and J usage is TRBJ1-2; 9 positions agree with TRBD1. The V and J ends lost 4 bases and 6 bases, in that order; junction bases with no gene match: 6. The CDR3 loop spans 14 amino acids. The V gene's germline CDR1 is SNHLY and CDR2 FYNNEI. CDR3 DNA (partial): TGTGCCAGCAGTGGGAACAGGGGGCAGAATGGC. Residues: CASSGNRGQNG. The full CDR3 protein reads CASSGNRGQNGYTF.

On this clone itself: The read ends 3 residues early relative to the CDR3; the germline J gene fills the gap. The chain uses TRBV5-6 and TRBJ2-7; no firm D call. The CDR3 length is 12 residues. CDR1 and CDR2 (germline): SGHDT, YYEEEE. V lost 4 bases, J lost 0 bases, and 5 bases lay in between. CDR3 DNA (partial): TGTGCCAGCAGCCTCAGCTCCTACGAG. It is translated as CASSLSSYE. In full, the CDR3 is CASSLSSYEQYF.

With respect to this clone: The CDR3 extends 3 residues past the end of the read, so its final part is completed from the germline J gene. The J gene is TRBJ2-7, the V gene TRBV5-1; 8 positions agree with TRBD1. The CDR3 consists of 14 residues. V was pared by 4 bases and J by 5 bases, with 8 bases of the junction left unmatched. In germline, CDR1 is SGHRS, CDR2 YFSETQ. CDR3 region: CASSTRGQGNEQYF. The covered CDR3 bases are TGCGCCAGCAGCACCCGCGGACAGGGTAACGAG.

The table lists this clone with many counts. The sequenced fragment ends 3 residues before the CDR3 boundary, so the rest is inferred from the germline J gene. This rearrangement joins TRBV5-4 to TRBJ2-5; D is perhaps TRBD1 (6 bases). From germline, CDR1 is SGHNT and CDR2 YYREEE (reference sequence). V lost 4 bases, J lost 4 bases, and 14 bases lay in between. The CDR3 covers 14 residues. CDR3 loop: CASSRRTGTETQYF. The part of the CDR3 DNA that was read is TGTGCCAGCAGCCGACGTACAGGGACAGAGACC.

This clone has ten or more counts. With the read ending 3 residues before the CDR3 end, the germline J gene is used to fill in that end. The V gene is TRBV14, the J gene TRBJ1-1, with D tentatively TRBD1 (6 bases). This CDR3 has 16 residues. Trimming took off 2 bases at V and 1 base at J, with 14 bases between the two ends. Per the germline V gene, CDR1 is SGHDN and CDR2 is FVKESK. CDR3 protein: CASSQNVGGENTEAFF. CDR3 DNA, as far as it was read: TGTGCCAGCAGCCAAAACGTAGGGGGTGAGAACACTGAA.

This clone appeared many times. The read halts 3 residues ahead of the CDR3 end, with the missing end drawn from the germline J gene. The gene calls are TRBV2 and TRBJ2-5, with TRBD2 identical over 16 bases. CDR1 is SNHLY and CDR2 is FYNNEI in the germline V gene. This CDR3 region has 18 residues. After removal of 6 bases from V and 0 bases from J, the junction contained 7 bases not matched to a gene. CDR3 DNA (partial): TGTGCCAGCAGGACCGGGACTAGCGGGGGGGTGTACCAAGAGACC. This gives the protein CASRTGTSGGVYQET. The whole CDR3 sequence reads CASRTGTSGGVYQETQYF.

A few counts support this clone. CDR3 residues: CASSLVGADTYEQYF. The sequenced part of the CDR3 DNA is TGTGCCAGCAGCTTAGTTGGGGCCGACACCTACGAG. This chain connects TRBV7-2 to TRBJ2-7, with D tentatively TRBD1 (5 bases). The DNA ends 3 residues before the CDR3 does, and the rest of the CDR3 is filled in from the germline J gene. V dropped 1 base and J dropped 2 bases, with 12 bases sitting between them. Germline lookup yields CDR1 SGHTA and CDR2 FQGNSA. The CDR3 has 15 residues.

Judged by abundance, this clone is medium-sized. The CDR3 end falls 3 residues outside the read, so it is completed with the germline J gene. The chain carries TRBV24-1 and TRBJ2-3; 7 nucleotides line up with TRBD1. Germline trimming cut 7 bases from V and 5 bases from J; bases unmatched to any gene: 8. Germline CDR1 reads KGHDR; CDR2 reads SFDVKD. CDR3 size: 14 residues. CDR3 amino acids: CATSSGGSVDTQYF. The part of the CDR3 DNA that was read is TGTGCCACCAGCTCAGGGGGTAGCGTAGATACG.

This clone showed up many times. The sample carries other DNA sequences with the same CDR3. Partial CDR3 DNA: TGCAGTGCTTATGGACAGGCCATCGTCGACGAG. Protein product: CSAYGQAIVDE. The CDR3 in its entirety is CSAYGQAIVDEQYF. The rearrangement joins TRBV20-1 to TRBJ2-7; 7 bases fit TRBD1. From the germline J gene comes the end of the CDR3, since the read stops 3 residues before it. CDR3 length: 14 residues. V trimming: 5 bases; J trimming: 5 bases; junction bases outside the gene matches: 12. CDR1 and CDR2 from the germline V gene are DFQATT and SNEGSKA (reference sequence).

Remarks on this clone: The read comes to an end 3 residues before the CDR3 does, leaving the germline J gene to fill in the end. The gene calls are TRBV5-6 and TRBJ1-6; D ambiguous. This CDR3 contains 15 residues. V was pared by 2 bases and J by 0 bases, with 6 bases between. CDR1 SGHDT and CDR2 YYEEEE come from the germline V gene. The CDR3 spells CASSFASSYNSPLHF. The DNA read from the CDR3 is TGTGCCAGCAGCTTCGCGAGCTCCTATAATTCACCC.

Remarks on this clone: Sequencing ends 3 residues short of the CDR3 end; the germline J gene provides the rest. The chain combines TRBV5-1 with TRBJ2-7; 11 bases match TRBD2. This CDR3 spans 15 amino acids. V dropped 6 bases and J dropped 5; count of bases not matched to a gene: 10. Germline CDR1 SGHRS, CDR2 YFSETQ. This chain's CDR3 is CASNVAGGPIDEQYF. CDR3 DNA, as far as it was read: TGCGCCAGCAACGTAGCGGGAGGGCCGATAGACGAG.

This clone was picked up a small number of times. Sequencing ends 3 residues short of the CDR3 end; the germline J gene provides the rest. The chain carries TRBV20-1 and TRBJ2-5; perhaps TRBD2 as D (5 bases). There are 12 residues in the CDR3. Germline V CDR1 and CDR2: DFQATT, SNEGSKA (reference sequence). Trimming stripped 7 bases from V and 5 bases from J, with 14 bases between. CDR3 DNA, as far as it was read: TGCAGTGGGGAACTAGTTTCGGAGACC. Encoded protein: CSGELVSET. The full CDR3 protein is CSGELVSETQYF.

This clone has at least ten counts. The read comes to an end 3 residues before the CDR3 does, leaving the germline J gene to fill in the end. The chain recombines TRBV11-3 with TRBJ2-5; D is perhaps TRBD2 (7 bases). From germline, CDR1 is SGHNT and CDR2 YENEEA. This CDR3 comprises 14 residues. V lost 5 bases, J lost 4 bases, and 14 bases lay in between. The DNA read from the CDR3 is TGTGCCAGCAGCGACACAGGGAGGGGAGAGACC. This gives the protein CASSDTGRGET. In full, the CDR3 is CASSDTGRGETQYF.

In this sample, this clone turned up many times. The CDR3 bases that were read are TGTGCCAGCTCGCAAGGGACAGGGTTTTGGAATGAG. It yields the protein CASSQGTGFWNE. The CDR3 reads in full as CASSQGTGFWNEQFF. The chain carries TRBV18 and TRBJ2-1; TRBD1 agrees at 9 bases. The read terminates 3 residues ahead of where the CDR3 ends, so the germline J gene completes it. Per germline, CDR1 KGHSH and CDR2 LQKENI. With 6 bases clipped from V and 7 bases from J, the junction kept 10 bases outside the gene matches. The CDR3 is made up of 15 amino acids. The full variable domain, rest sourced from reference TRBV18 and TRBJ2-1, is NAGVMQNPRHLVRRRGQEARLRCSPMKGHSHVYWYRQLPEEGLKFMVYLQKENIIDESGMPKERFSAEFPKEGPSILRIQQVVRGDSAAYFCASSQGTGFWNEQFFGPGTRLTVL.